This T cell receptor (beta chain) emerged from a study of T cell changes during pregnancy in multiple sclerosis. Trimming shortened V by 10 bases and J by 1 base, and 4 bases separated the two germline ends. Germline CDR1 LNHDA, CDR2 SQIVND (reference sequence). This CDR3 has 10 residues. Method: immunoSEQ multiplex PCR; TCRdb's copy keeps in-frame clones and lacks some. The sample holds about 21,000 clones, 75% to 90% seen once. The chain uses TRBV19 and TRBJ1-1; D not resolved. The receptor was derived from a female donor in good health, enrolled as a control in a pregnancy study. Sequencing used CD8+ T cells from peripheral blood mononuclear cells, obtained after pregnancy. The CDR3 DNA reads TGTGCCAATAAGAACACTGAAGCTTTCTTT. The encoded protein is CANKNTEAFF.